The 12 T cell receptor beta chains given below trace back to one sample, sequenced in a study of response to subunit inactivated influenza vaccine. TCRdb analysed the RT-PCR reads with MiXCR anew, one entry per CDR3 protein. Among roughly 620,000 distinct CDR3 sequences listed, 11% were seen once. This sample was shared with a second study, whose subject was T cells expressing NK-cell markers. Per that paper: Beta-chain TCR cDNA was generated via 5'RACE template switching with UMIs.

Sequenced material: PBMCs from blood, taken on the day of vaccination. These receptors all come from a man aged 45-65 years who received an inactivated influenza vaccine.

This clonotype has more than one count but fewer than ten. The rearrangement joins TRBV7-2 to TRBJ2-7; weak D call: TRBD2 (5 bases). Trimming shortened V by 1 base and J by 7 bases, and 14 bases separated the two germline ends. From germline, CDR1 is SGHTA and CDR2 FQGNSA. This CDR3 region has 14 residues. The CDR3 reads CASSLVWDSGEQYF. The DNA for the CDR3 is TGTGCCAGCAGCTTAGTATGGGATTCGGGGGAGCAGTACTTC.

In its sample, this clonotype was seen many times. The rearrangement joins TRBV12-3 or TRBV12-4 to TRBJ2-1, with a tentative D call TRBD2 (5 bases). This CDR3 is 13 amino acids long. Between the trimmed V and J ends, which lost 3 bases and 7 bases, there was a span of 10 bases. In DNA, the CDR3 is TGTGCCAGCAGTTTTGGACTCGGGAATGAGCAGTTCTTC. Its protein is CASSFGLGNEQFF.

CDR3 loop: CASSLAVLYEQFF. CDR3 coding DNA: TGTGCCAGCAGCTTAGCCGTCCTATATGAGCAGTTCTTC. This chain connects TRBV7-2 to TRBJ2-1; no clear D gene. CDR3 size: 13 residues. V was cut by 0 bases and J by 8 bases, with 8 bases left in between. Germline loops: CDR1 SGHTA, CDR2 FQGNSA.

Only a few counts were recorded for this clonotype. The genes are TRBV20-1 and TRBJ1-6; D might be TRBD1 (5 bases). The CDR3 runs to 13 residues. Germline lookup yields CDR1 DFQATT and CDR2 SNEGSKA (reference sequence). The V end was cut by 3 bases, the J end by 7 bases, with 10 bases between. CDR3 DNA: TGCAGTGCTAGCCGGGACGCCAATTCACCCCTCCACTTT. It encodes CSASRDANSPLHF.

J is TRBJ2-3 and V is TRBV2, with 11 nucleotides matching TRBD2. Germline lookup yields CDR1 SNHLY and CDR2 FYNNEI. The CDR3 is 15 amino acids. Unmatched junction bases numbered 7, after V lost 7 bases and J lost 4 bases. The CDR3 loop is CASKLLAGESDTQYF. For the CDR3, the DNA is TGTGCCAGCAAGTTACTAGCGGGGGAGTCAGATACGCAGTATTTT.

This clonotype has a handful of counts. This chain joins TRBV7-9 and TRBJ2-3, with D tentatively TRBD2 (6 bases). V shed 6 bases and J shed 6 bases, with 19 bases lying between them. CDR1 is SEHNR and CDR2 is FQNEAQ in the germline V gene (reference sequence). This CDR3 region has 15 residues. CDR3 residues: CASRRGTWGRDTQYF. The CDR3 DNA reads as TGTGCCAGCAGAAGAGGGACTTGGGGTAGGGATACGCAGTATTTT.

This clonotype was found many times. The chain joins TRBV7-2 to TRBJ2-3; tentative D call: TRBD1 (6 bases). CDR3 length equals 13 residues. Trimming pared 3 bases from V and 3 bases from J, leaving 7 bases between. CDR1 is SGHTA, CDR2 FQGNSA, per germline. This CDR3 reads CASSLTGTDTQYF. The DNA for the CDR3 is TGTGCCAGCAGCTTGACAGGTACAGATACGCAGTATTTT. The full variable domain, completed using reference TRBV7-2 and TRBJ2-3, is GAGVSQSPSNKVTEKGKDVELRCDPISGHTALYWYRQSLGQGLEFLIYFQGNSAPDKSGLPSDRFSAERTGGSVSTLTIQRTQQEDSAVYLCASSLTGTDTQYFGPGTRLTVL.

The V gene is TRBV12-3 or TRBV12-4, the J gene TRBJ2-4; D unresolved. V was shortened by 5 bases and J by 9 bases, with 14 bases between the two germline ends. The CDR3 is 13 amino acids. This CDR3 is CASSRGPESIQYF. The CDR3 DNA follows: TGTGCCAGCAGTCGCGGACCGGAGAGCATTCAGTACTTC.

The chain employs TRBV28 and TRBJ2-2; 9 bases are a match to TRBD2. Trimming at V came to 4 bases and at J to 5 bases, leaving 5 bases not matched to a gene. Looked up from germline, CDR1 is MDHEN and CDR2 is SYDVKM. The CDR3 sequence is 15 residues long. CDR3 in amino acids: CASSSLSGRTGELFF. DNA for the CDR3: TGTGCCAGCAGTTCCCTAAGCGGGAGGACCGGGGAGCTGTTTTTT.

This sequence joins TRBV20-1 and TRBJ2-7; TRBD1 is a possible D gene (5 bases). V lost 0 bases, J lost 2 bases, and 8 bases lay in between. CDR1 and CDR2 (germline): DFQATT, SNEGSKA (reference sequence). This CDR3 contains 13 residues. The CDR3 here is CSARDGRAYEQYF. In nucleotides, the CDR3 is TGCAGTGCTAGAGATGGCAGGGCCTACGAGCAGTACTTC.

The V gene is TRBV4-1, the J gene TRBJ2-5; possible D gene TRBD2, 6 bases. V was pared by 3 bases and J by 4 bases, with 21 bases between. This CDR3 has 17 residues. CDR1 and CDR2 (germline): MGHRA, YSYEKL. The CDR3 loop is CASSHPLSGGFGETQYF. The DNA for the CDR3 is TGCGCCAGCAGCCACCCCCTTTCAGGAGGGTTCGGAGAGACCCAGTACTTC.

The chain has TRBV7-9 and TRBJ2-1; D is possibly TRBD2 (6 bases). The CDR3 has 14 residues. Germline loops: CDR1 SEHNR, CDR2 FQNEAQ (reference sequence). Trimming took 3 bases from V and 6 from J, leaving 12 bases between them. CDR3 loop: CASSFPGLFNEQFF. The CDR3 region has the DNA TGTGCCAGCAGCTTCCCGGGACTCTTCAATGAGCAGTTCTTC.